The next 21 T cell receptor beta chains were all read from a single sample in a study of blood T cell repertoires in COVID-19 (dated by TCRdb to about 2020). The library was built by means of the immunoSEQ multiplex PCR assay. TCRdb provides this immuneACCESS table in a form limited to in-frame rearrangements. Some clones are lacking; in checked studies, under half of them reflect an unresolved V gene, and why the rest are absent is not known. The sample includes around 150,000 clones, with more than 75% observed a single time. Clones ranked in the top ten supply approximately 6.6% of the sample. The sequenced sample consisted of PBMCs or T cells enriched from blood (not recorded which). These receptors were obtained from a woman aged 45 to 65 who had recovered from COVID-19.

The chain uses TRBV6-2 or TRBV6-3 and TRBJ1-1; D unresolved. V was shortened by 0 bases and J by 3 bases, with 8 bases between the two germline ends. Germline CDR1 MNHEY, CDR2 SVGEGT. CDR3 length: 14 residues. CDR3 DNA sequence: TGTGCCAGCAGTTACTCGACTGGAGACACTGAAGCTTTCTTT. This sequence encodes CASSYSTGDTEAFF.

This chain links TRBV5-1 with TRBJ2-2; TRBD1 agrees at 10 bases. The CDR3 length is 16 residues. The trim removed 2 bases at V and 6 bases at J, leaving 7 bases unmatched. Germline CDR1 reads SGHRS; CDR2 reads YFSETQ. CDR3 protein: CASSFGTGVVAGELFF. CDR3 in DNA: TGCGCCAGCAGCTTCGGGACAGGGGTCGTGGCCGGGGAGCTGTTTTTT.

The chain employs TRBV4-3 and TRBJ1-6; 7 positions agree with TRBD1. V was pared by 5 bases and J by 7 bases, with 8 bases of the junction left unmatched. The CDR3 loop spans 15 amino acids. Germline lookup yields CDR1 LGHNA and CDR2 YSLEER. This CDR3 reads CASSRGTRGNSPLHF. The CDR3 nucleotides are TGCGCCAGCAGCAGAGGGACCAGGGGGAATTCACCCCTCCACTTT.

V usage is TRBV18 and J usage is TRBJ2-3; tentatively, D is TRBD1 (5 bases). Germline CDR1 is KGHSH and CDR2 is LQKENI. The V end lost 0 bases, the J end lost 2 bases, and 9 bases lay between the germline ends. CDR3 length: 15 amino acids. In nucleotides, the CDR3 is TGTGCCAGCTCACCACCGGGCAGGGACACAGATACGCAGTATTTT. Translating it yields CASSPPGRDTDTQYF.

The chain combines TRBV3-1 (or the pseudogene TRBV3-2) with TRBJ2-2, with 8 bases identical to TRBD2. J gave up 3 bases and V 0 bases, and 12 bases lay outside the gene matches. Germline V gene data show CDR1 as LGHDT and CDR2 as YNNKEL (reference sequence). The CDR3 loop spans 19 amino acids. In DNA form, the CDR3 reads TGTGCCAGCAGCCAAGATTCAGGGAAGACTAGCGCGCACACCGGGGAGCTGTTTTTT. It is translated as CASSQDSGKTSAHTGELFF.

This sequence joins TRBV5-4 and TRBJ2-1, with 11 bases fitting TRBD2. Germline loops: CDR1 SGHNT, CDR2 YYREEE (reference sequence). V was clipped by 4 bases and J by 7 bases; unmatched bases: 4. The CDR3 has 14 residues. The CDR3 is CASSTSGGGNEQFF. As DNA, the CDR3 is TGTGCCAGCAGCACTAGCGGGGGAGGGAATGAGCAGTTCTTC.

This rearrangement joins TRBV3-1 (or the pseudogene TRBV3-2) to TRBJ2-7, with 7 bases aligning to TRBD1. V dropped 4 bases and J dropped 3; count of bases not matched to a gene: 6. The V gene's germline CDR1 is LGHDT and CDR2 YNNKEL (reference sequence). CDR3 length: 14 amino acids. CDR3 residues: CASSPSGQLYEQYF. CDR3 sequence (DNA): TGTGCCAGCAGCCCCTCGGGACAGCTCTACGAGCAGTACTTC.

V usage is TRBV2 and J usage is TRBJ2-2; weak D call: TRBD1 (5 bases). V was pared by 4 bases and J by 6 bases, with 12 bases between. The CDR3 has 14 residues. Germline V CDR1 and CDR2: SNHLY, FYNNEI. The CDR3 DNA reads TGTGCCAGCAGTGTCCTGGGGCCTCCCGGGGAGCTGTTTTTT. Residues: CASSVLGPPGELFF.

The genes are TRBV6-6 and TRBJ1-2, with D possibly TRBD1 on 6 matching bases. Germline CDR1 MNHNY, CDR2 SVGAGI (reference sequence). Between the trimmed V and J ends, which lost 10 bases and 0 bases, there was a span of 12 bases. The CDR3 is made up of 13 amino acids. The CDR3 spells CATGAGANYGYTF. The DNA of the CDR3 is TGTGCCACAGGGGCGGGTGCTAACTATGGCTACACCTTC.

CDR3 region: CASRGGAGVGQPQHF. In DNA, the CDR3 is TGTGCCAGCAGGGGGGGAGCGGGCGTGGGTCAGCCCCAGCATTTT. The V call is TRBV6-5, the J call TRBJ1-5, with a possible D match to TRBD1 (5 bases). CDR1 is MNHEY and CDR2 is SVGAGI in the germline V gene. This CDR3 is 15 amino acids long. V lost 6 bases and J lost 6, with 18 bases in between.

The chain links TRBV5-6 to TRBJ2-7; D perhaps matches TRBD1 (5 bases). The CDR3 sequence is 14 residues long. Trimming left V 4 bases short and J 3 bases short, with 14 bases between. From germline, CDR1 is SGHDT and CDR2 YYEEEE. The CDR3 DNA sequence: TGTGCCAGCAGCGTCTCAGGGTCTGGCTACGAGCAGTACTTC. As protein: CASSVSGSGYEQYF.

The V gene is TRBV2, the J gene TRBJ2-5; tentatively, D is TRBD1 (5 bases). CDR3 size: 18 residues. V was pared by 6 bases and J by 9 bases, with 32 bases between. Per germline, CDR1 SNHLY and CDR2 FYNNEI. CDR3 nucleotide sequence: TGTGCCAGCAGGGGTCCAGGGTTTACACCGAAAAGAGACCCAGCCCAGTACTTC. This encodes CASRGPGFTPKRDPAQYF.

This chain uses TRBV19 with TRBJ1-2; D is unresolved. The CDR3 totals 13 residues. Germline CDR1 reads LNHDA; CDR2 reads SQIVND (reference sequence). V lost 5 bases to trimming and J lost 4 bases, with 11 bases between them. CDR3 in DNA: TGTGCCAGTAGTTCACTGGGCTCCTATGGCTACACCTTC. Amino acid sequence: CASSSLGSYGYTF.

The genes are TRBV11-2 and TRBJ1-4, with TRBD1 matching over 9 bases. Germline V gene lookup returns CDR1 SGHAT and CDR2 FQNNGV. The junction had 10 bases not matched to a gene; V was cut back by 7 bases and J by 10 bases. The CDR3 is 14 residues long. As DNA, the CDR3 is TGTGCCAGCACACAGGGGGCTCGTTTAGGAAAACTGTTTTTT. This gives the protein CASTQGARLGKLFF.

This rearrangement joins TRBV19 to TRBJ2-1, with D unresolved. CDR1 is LNHDA, CDR2 SQIVND, per germline (reference sequence). V was shortened by 3 bases and J by 8 bases, with 11 bases between the two germline ends. The CDR3 contains 13 residues. CDR3 sequence: CASSIPRIDEQFF. DNA of the CDR3: TGTGCCAGTAGTATCCCGCGTATCGATGAGCAGTTCTTC.

The gene calls are TRBV29-1 and TRBJ1-3; D ambiguous. The CDR3 consists of 17 residues. V lost 0 bases to trimming and J lost 4 bases, with 19 bases between them. The germline gives CDR1 SQVTM, CDR2 ANQGSEA. CDR3 residues: CSVEDRAGGMRGNTIYF. CDR3 coding DNA: TGCAGCGTTGAAGATCGGGCAGGAGGAATGAGGGGAAACACCATATATTTT.

Comments on this clone: The identical CDR3 is also encoded by other nucleotide sequences in the sample. The chain has TRBV7-9 and TRBJ1-2, with 7 bases lining up with TRBD1. V was clipped by 1 base and J by 4 bases; unmatched bases: 0. Germline V gene lookup returns CDR1 SEHNR and CDR2 FQNEAQ (reference sequence). The CDR3 loop spans 13 amino acids. The CDR3 DNA sequence: TGTGCCAGCAGCTTAGGACAGGGCTATGGCTACACCTTC. As protein: CASSLGQGYGYTF.

The chain carries TRBV5-4 and TRBJ2-1; 11 nucleotides align to TRBD2. Germline CDR1 and CDR2: SGHNT and YYREEE (reference sequence). The CDR3 consists of 17 residues. Losses at the gene ends were 4 bases for V and 0 bases for J; bases not matched to a gene: 6. CDR3 coding DNA: TGTGCCAGCAGCCCTCTCACTAGCGGGGGCTCCTACAATGAGCAGTTCTTC. This encodes CASSPLTSGGSYNEQFF.

The chain carries TRBV9 and TRBJ2-1; possible D gene TRBD2, 5 bases. The CDR3 extends over 15 amino acids. V lost 0 bases to trimming and J lost 2 bases, with 9 bases between them. CDR1 and CDR2 from the germline V gene are SGDLS and YYNGEE. CDR3: CASSVAGNTYNEQFF. In DNA, the CDR3 is TGTGCCAGCAGCGTAGCCGGGAACACCTACAATGAGCAGTTCTTC.

The chain carries TRBV11-2 and TRBJ1-2; TRBD1 matches at 8 bases. CDR3 length equals 15 residues. V lost 0 bases and J lost 4; bases outside the gene matches: 4. CDR1 and CDR2 from the germline V gene are SGHAT and FQNNGV. The CDR3 DNA is TGTGCCAGCAGCTTAGAGGGGACAGGTCCCTATGGCTACACCTTC. Amino acids: CASSLEGTGPYGYTF.

This clone was counted a few times. The J gene is TRBJ2-7, the V gene TRBV4-3, with 7 bases aligning to TRBD1. V gave up 1 base and J gave up 5 bases; unmatched junction bases: 8. This CDR3 spans 15 amino acids. Germline V lookup: CDR1 LGHNA, CDR2 YSLEER. The CDR3 loop is CASSQGQGRRNEQYF. CDR3 bases: TGCGCCAGCAGCCAAGGACAGGGCCGCAGGAACGAGCAGTACTTC.